This T cell receptor (beta chain) was captured in a study of blood T cell repertoires in COVID-19. At the level of the study: COVID-19 samples, acute and convalescent, were from the United States, Italy and Spain. From T cells, B-cell-depleted T cells, or PBMCs came the material, which was cDNA or gDNA.

This CDR3 is built from 15 residues. Per germline, CDR1 LGHNA and CDR2 YSLEER. V lost 0 bases and J 7 bases, leaving 15 bases between the germline ends. As processed by the authors: Estimates of nucleated cell counts were drawn from the amplification of reference gene primers. Profiling relied on immunoSEQ multiplex PCR, and the TCRdb table lists in-frame clones only, not all of them. V and J calls and clone size come straight from that table; D and trimming were deduced from the DNA. The sample lists 65,000 to 85,000 clones; 87% were seen once. The chain combines TRBV4-3 with TRBJ1-2; D might be TRBD1 (6 bases). The source is a woman between 18 and 29 years old with acute or convalescent COVID-19. The sample was peripheral blood. The CDR3 here is CASSQDGGARRGYTF. The CDR3 bases are TGCGCCAGCAGCCAAGACGGGGGGGCGCGACGTGGCTACACCTTC.